The T cell receptor beta chain under discussion was sequenced for a study of blood T cell repertoires in COVID-19. At the level of the study: Specimens from acute and convalescent COVID-19 originated in the United States, Italy and Spain. Sources were T cells, B-cell-depleted T cells, or PBMCs; the material itself was cDNA or gDNA.

Germline V gives CDR1 LGHNA, CDR2 YSLEER. Losses at the gene ends were 1 base for V and 1 base for J; bases not matched to a gene: 0. This CDR3 spans 16 amino acids. Original processing notes: Estimates of nucleated cell counts were drawn from the amplification of reference gene primers. The data were produced by immunoSEQ multiplex PCR, yet TCRdb's version contains in-frame clones alone and is incomplete. The V and J calls and the clone size are those of that table, but D and trimming were determined from the DNA. Among roughly 180,000 clones listed, about 83% were seen once. The sequence derives from a middle-aged man who had recovered from COVID-19. The rearrangement links TRBV4-3 to TRBJ2-5, with 13 bases identical to TRBD2. Sample: peripheral blood. CDR3 sequence reads: CASSQGLAGGQETQYF. The CDR3 DNA follows: TGCGCCAGCAGCCAAGGACTAGCGGGGGGCCAAGAGACCCAGTACTTC.